This T cell receptor beta chain is drawn from a study of Graves' ophthalmopathy and Graves' hyperthyroidism (dated by TCRdb to the late 2010s). With regard to the full study: Peripheral blood samples were taken at the time of initial diagnosis, before any treatment was given. T-cell repertoires of thyroid tissue and blood were compared in about six hyperthyroidism patients. The study used TCR beta repertoire signatures to distinguish Graves' ophthalmopathy from Graves' hyperthyroidism and to predict progression to ophthalmopathy. To explore V-J signatures that separate ophthalmopathy from hyperthyroidism, a discovery set of approximately 100 patients was enrolled, consisting of about 45 with ophthalmopathy and under 65 with stable hyperthyroidism. Following sampling, methimazole starting at 30 mg daily was administered to hyperthyroidism patients, and high-dose intravenous methylprednisolone was administered to ophthalmopathy patients. For training and testing, the 100 patients in the discovery cohort were randomly divided in a 7:3 ratio. In total, approximately 140 blood samples were TCR-sequenced: fewer than 50 ophthalmopathy, under 85 hyperthyroidism and approximately 17 hyperthyroidism-to-ophthalmopathy patients. For independent validation, a separate cohort was made up of 18 hyperthyroidism patients plus 17 patients who later progressed from hyperthyroidism to ophthalmopathy. Here is what the overall study found, with its caveats: No statistical method was used to predetermine the sample size, and group allocation was not hidden from the investigators. In validation, the model predicted ophthalmopathy progression with less than 71% sensitivity and around 72% specificity; some twelve predicted patients were CT-confirmed with GO in a median of 6.5 months. Most expanded thyroid clonotypes with frequency above 0.001 were also detected in blood, suggesting blood repertoires may reflect the thyroid immune response. In cross-validation, the 13-signature model distinguished ophthalmopathy from stable hyperthyroidism with approximately 85% sensitivity and 81.08% specificity, and in the test set the corresponding values were roughly 80% and 75%.

Hyperthyroidism was defined as stable when no progression to ophthalmopathy occurred within 18 months of follow-up. Hyperthyroidism patients were newly diagnosed, were aged 18 to 65 years, and had a disease duration under 2 months. Patients with other autoimmune diseases, uncontrolled infections, pregnancy or lactation were excluded. Diagnosis relied on clinical symptoms, serum thyroxine, TRAb, thyroid ultrasound and orbital computed tomography. PBMCs were isolated from 10 ml of fresh peripheral blood by Ficoll-Paque density gradient centrifugation. Total RNA was extracted using Trizol reagent, and RNA quality was checked on an Agilent 2100 Bioanalyzer. Trimming at the junction amounts to 0 bases on V and 6 bases on J, and the germline ends lie 15 bases apart. The CDR3 holds 16 amino acids from the cysteine to the phenylalanine. Only CDR3 DNA is held: 48 bases, read in frame from base 1. For repertoire sequencing, the TCR beta CDR3 regions were amplified from RNA transcripts. A first-round RT-PCR used HTBI primers with the Qiagen OneStep RT-PCR kit, followed by a second-round multiplex PCR, size selection and purification. The libraries underwent paired-end sequencing with 100 bp reads on an Illumina HiSeq2000. As for the authors' bioinformatics: Reads were processed with SOAPnuke, discarding reads with adapters, uncalled bases, mean Phred below 15, or no exact constant-primer or identifier match. COPE v1.2.5 was used to merge the high-quality paired reads. Each unique nucleotide sequence was defined as a clonotype, and clonotypes were aligned to IMGT TRB V, D and J references with MiTCR v1.1. The analysis was limited to V-J combinations with a frequency above 0.0001, which together covered over 99% of the repertoires. For each V-J combination, a TCR clonal expansion and chaos score was defined as the ratio of F50 clonal expansion to chaos observed in the TCRdist matrix. Welch's t-statistics and random forest were used to narrow the features down to more than 10 V-J combinations, which were then fed into a naive Bayes classifier. Thyroid-blood repertoire similarity was quantified with the Morisita-Horn index. TCRdb handled the public reads itself, with Q25 trimming in fastp and clone calling in MiXCR, and kept productive beta chains. Every CDR3 protein is listed once, alongside the most common genes and DNA of its rows. TCRdb, not the original authors, processed these V and J calls. The sample yields hundreds of thousands of distinct CDR3 sequences; 20% to 25% were counted once. The ten largest clonotypes hold around 6.5% of the sample.

This clonotype occurred many times. Which antigen it targets is not known. Base qualities are missing; no much larger clone stands one base away. The sequence was obtained from a woman between 18 and 29 years old with stable Graves' hyperthyroidism. Some clones in this sample may be carry-over from other donors' samples. Donor details come from another sample of the same person, matched by shared clones. The chain is assembled from TRBV12-3 or TRBV12-4 and TRBJ1-5; the D gene is possibly TRBD1, with 6 bases matching. The sample was peripheral blood. The bases read TGTGCCAGCAGTTTAGCGCCAACAGGGAAGATTCAGCCCCAGCATTTT. The resulting protein is CASSLAPTGKIQPQHF.